These 8 T cell receptor beta chains share one sample of origin, sequenced in a study of Ad26.COV2.S vaccination and SARS-CoV-2 variants. Here immunoSEQ multiplex PCR was the method, and the copy in TCRdb shows in-frame clones only, minus some. The sample carries hundreds of thousands of clones, roughly 91% recorded once. Treatment in this sample: around 19 received Ad26.COV2.S at low or high dose, single or two shots; 5 received placebo; per-sample allocation not given. Sampling happened 63 days after the first vaccine or placebo injection. The sample consisted of peripheral blood, taken in a trial of Ad26.COV2.S vaccine versus placebo. The receptors here all came from a person between 18 and 65 years old who received the Ad26.COV2.S COVID-19 vaccine or a placebo.

This chain connects TRBV7-9 to TRBJ2-1; 9 nucleotides match TRBD1. The CDR3 extends over 16 amino acids. After removal of 1 base from V and 3 bases from J, the junction contained 4 bases not matched to a gene. From germline, CDR1 is SEHNR and CDR2 FQNEAQ (reference sequence). This chain's CDR3 is CASSLGTGVNYNEQFF. In nucleotides, the CDR3 is TGTGCCAGCAGCTTAGGGACAGGGGTCAACTACAATGAGCAGTTCTTC.

The V call is TRBV6-6, the J call TRBJ1-3; maybe TRBD1 (6 bases). From germline, CDR1 is MNHNY and CDR2 SVGAGI (reference sequence). There are 14 residues in the CDR3. With 7 bases removed from V and 7 bases from J, the gap between germline ends came to 17 bases. The CDR3 sequence is CASTDRKYGNTIYF. The CDR3 DNA sequence: TGTGCCAGCACTGACAGGAAATACGGCAACACCATATATTTT.

The CDR3 DNA is TGTGCCAGCAGTGACACAAAGACAGGGAACACTGAAGCTTTCTTT. It encodes CASSDTKTGNTEAFF. The V gene is TRBV6-4, the J gene TRBJ1-1; tentative D call: TRBD1 (6 bases). Per germline, CDR1 MRHNA and CDR2 SNTAGT. Trimming stripped 2 bases from V and 1 base from J, with 11 bases between. The CDR3 runs 15 residues.

The CDR3 coding sequence is TGTGCCAGCTCACCTCTCCACCGGGACGCGGGTGGAAACACCATATATTTT. Its translation: CASSPLHRDAGGNTIYF. The chain has TRBV18 and TRBJ1-3; the D gene is possibly TRBD1 (5 bases). CDR1 and CDR2 (germline): KGHSH, LQKENI. The CDR3 spans 17 residues. Trimming pared 3 bases from V and 3 bases from J, leaving 18 bases between.

The chain joins TRBV5-1 to TRBJ2-7, with 7 bases lining up with TRBD1. With 4 bases clipped from V and 0 bases from J, the junction kept 4 bases outside the gene matches. CDR3 length equals 14 residues. The germline V gene encodes CDR1 SGHRS and CDR2 YFSETQ. The CDR3 loop is CASSLDRDSYEQYF. As DNA, the CDR3 is TGCGCCAGCAGCCTCGACAGGGACTCCTACGAGCAGTACTTC.

The chain joins TRBV18 to TRBJ1-1; D not certain. Germline V gene data show CDR1 as KGHSH and CDR2 as LQKENI. The V end lost 6 bases, the J end lost 2 bases, and 16 bases lay between the germline ends. This CDR3 spans 15 amino acids. The CDR3 sequence is CASSPRMTSNTEAFF. Here the CDR3 DNA reads TGTGCCAGCTCGCCGCGGATGACCTCCAACACTGAAGCTTTCTTT. The full variable domain, completed using reference TRBV18 and TRBJ1-1, is NAGVMQNPRHLVRRRGQEARLRCSPMKGHSHVYWYRQLPEEGLKFMVYLQKENIIDESGMPKERFSAEFPKEGPSILRIQQVVRGDSAAYFCASSPRMTSNTEAFFGQGTRLTVV.

V is TRBV7-3 and J is TRBJ2-1, with TRBD1 identical over 8 bases. The CDR3 loop spans 14 amino acids. The ends lost 5 bases at V and 6 bases at J; junction bases unmatched: 6. Germline CDR1 and CDR2: SGHTA and FQGTGA. CDR3 in DNA: TGTGCCAGCAGCCTCCACAGGGGGACCAATGAGCAGTTCTTC. Protein product: CASSLHRGTNEQFF.

This clone has more than one count but fewer than ten. This chain connects TRBV2 to TRBJ1-5; D is uncertain. The CDR3 spans 13 residues. Germline V gene lookup returns CDR1 SNHLY and CDR2 FYNNEI. The V and J ends lost 6 bases and 7 bases respectively, with 13 bases between them. In DNA, the CDR3 is TGTGCCAGCAGGCCAATCCAGGTGCAGCCCCAGCATTTT. Amino acid sequence: CASRPIQVQPQHF.